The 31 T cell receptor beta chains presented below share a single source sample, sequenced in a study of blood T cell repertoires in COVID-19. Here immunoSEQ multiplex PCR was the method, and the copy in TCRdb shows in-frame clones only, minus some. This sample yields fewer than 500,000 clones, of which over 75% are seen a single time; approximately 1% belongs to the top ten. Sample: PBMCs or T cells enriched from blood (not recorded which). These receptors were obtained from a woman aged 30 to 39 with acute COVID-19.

CDR3 region: CASSPPRQGARSEAFF. The CDR3 DNA sequence: TGTGCCAGCAGCCCCCCTCGACAGGGGGCGAGATCTGAAGCTTTCTTT. This rearrangement joins TRBV7-9 to TRBJ1-1, with TRBD1 identical over 10 bases. After removal of 5 bases from V and 6 bases from J, the junction contained 12 bases not matched to a gene. Per the germline V gene, CDR1 is SEHNR and CDR2 is FQNEAQ (reference sequence). The CDR3 loop spans 16 amino acids.

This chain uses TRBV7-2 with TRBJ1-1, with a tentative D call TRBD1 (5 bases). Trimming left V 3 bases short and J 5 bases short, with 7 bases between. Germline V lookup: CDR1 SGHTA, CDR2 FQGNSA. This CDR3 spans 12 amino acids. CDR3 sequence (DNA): TGTGCCAGCAGCTTCAGGGCGACTGAAGCTTTCTTT. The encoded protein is CASSFRATEAFF.

The CDR3 DNA sequence: TGTGCCAGTAGTTGGGGGACAGACTATGGCTACACCTTC. It yields the protein CASSWGTDYGYTF. The chain carries TRBV19 and TRBJ1-2; the match to TRBD1 covers 7 bases. Germline V lookup: CDR1 LNHDA, CDR2 SQIVND (reference sequence). V lost 5 bases, J lost 3 bases, and 3 bases stayed unmatched. CDR3 size: 13 residues.

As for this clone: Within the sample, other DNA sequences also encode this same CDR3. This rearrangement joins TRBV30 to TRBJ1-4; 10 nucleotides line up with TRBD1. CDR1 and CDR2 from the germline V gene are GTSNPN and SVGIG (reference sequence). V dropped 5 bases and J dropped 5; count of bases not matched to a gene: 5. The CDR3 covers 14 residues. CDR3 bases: TGTGCCTGGTCACCGGGACAGGGGAATGAAAAACTGTTTTTT. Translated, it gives CAWSPGQGNEKLFF.

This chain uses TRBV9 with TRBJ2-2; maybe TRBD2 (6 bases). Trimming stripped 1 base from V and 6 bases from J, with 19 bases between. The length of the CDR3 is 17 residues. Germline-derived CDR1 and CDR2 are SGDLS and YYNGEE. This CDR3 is CASSVMAGSREAGELFF. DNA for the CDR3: TGTGCCAGCAGCGTAATGGCGGGGTCGCGAGAGGCCGGGGAGCTGTTTTTT.

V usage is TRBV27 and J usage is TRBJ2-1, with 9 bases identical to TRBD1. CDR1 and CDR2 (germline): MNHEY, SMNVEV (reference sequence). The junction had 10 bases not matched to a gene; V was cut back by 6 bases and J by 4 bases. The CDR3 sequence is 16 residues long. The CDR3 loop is CASSSTGGLLYNEQFF. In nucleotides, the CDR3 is TGTGCCAGCAGCTCTACAGGGGGCCTCTTATACAATGAGCAGTTCTTC.

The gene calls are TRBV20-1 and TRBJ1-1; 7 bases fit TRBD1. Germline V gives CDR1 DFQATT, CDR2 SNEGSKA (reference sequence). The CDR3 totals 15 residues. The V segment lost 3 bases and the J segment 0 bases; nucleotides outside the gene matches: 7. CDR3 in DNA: TGCAGTGCTAGTTCGTCCGGGACAGTGAACACTGAAGCTTTCTTT. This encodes CSASSSGTVNTEAFF.

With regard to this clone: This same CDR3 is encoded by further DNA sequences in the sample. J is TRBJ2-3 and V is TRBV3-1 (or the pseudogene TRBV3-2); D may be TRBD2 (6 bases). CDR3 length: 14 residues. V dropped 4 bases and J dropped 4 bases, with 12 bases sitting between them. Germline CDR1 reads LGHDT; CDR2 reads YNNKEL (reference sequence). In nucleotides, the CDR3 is TGTGCCAGCAGCCCCGGGCCGGGGGCAGATACGCAGTATTTT. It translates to CASSPGPGADTQYF.

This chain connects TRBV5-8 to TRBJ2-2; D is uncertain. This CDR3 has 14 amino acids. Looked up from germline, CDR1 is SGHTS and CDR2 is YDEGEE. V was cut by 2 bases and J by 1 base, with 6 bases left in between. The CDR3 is CASSFRQNTGELFF. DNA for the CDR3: TGTGCCAGCAGCTTTCGACAGAACACCGGGGAGCTGTTTTTT. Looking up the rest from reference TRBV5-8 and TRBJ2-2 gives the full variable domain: EAGVTQSPTHLIKTRGQQATLRCSPISGHTSVYWYQQALGLGLQFLLWYDEGEERNRGNFPPRFSGRQFPNYSSELNVNALELEDSALYLCASSFRQNTGELFFGEGSRLTVL.

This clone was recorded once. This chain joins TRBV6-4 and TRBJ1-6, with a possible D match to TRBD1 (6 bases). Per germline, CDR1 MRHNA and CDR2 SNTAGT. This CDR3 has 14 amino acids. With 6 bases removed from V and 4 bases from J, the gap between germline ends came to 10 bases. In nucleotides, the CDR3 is TGTGCCAGCAGCCCGACAGGTTATAATTCACCCCTCCACTTT. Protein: CASSPTGYNSPLHF.

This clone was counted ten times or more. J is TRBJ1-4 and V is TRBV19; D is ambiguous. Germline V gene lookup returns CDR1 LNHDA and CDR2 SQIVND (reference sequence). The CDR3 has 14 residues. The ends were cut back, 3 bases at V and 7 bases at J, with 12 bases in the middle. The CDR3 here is CASSIGRAAEKLFF. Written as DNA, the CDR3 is TGTGCCAGTAGTATTGGGAGGGCGGCTGAAAAACTGTTTTTT.

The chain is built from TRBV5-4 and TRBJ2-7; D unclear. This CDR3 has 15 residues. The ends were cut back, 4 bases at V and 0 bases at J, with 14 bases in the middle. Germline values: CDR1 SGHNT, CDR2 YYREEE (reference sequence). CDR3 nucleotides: TGTGCCAGCAGCCCTTATTCACAGACCTCCTACGAGCAGTACTTC. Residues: CASSPYSQTSYEQYF.

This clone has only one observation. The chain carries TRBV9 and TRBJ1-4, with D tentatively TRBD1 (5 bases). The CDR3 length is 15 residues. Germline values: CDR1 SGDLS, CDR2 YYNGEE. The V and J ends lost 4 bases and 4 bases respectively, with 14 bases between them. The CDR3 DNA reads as TGTGCCAGCAGCCCTAGGGGTCAGAGTAATGAAAAACTGTTTTTT. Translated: CASSPRGQSNEKLFF.

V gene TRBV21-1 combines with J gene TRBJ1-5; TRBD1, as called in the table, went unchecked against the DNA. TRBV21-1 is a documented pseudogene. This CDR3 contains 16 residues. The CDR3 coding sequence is TGTGCCAGCAGCAAAAAGGGGCCACAGGGTGGCCAGCCCCAGCATTTT. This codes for CASSKKGPQGGQPQHF.

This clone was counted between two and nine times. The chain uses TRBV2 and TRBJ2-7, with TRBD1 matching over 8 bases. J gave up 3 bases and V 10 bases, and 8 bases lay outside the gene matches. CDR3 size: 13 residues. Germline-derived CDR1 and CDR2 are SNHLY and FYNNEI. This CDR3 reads CATRGPPLYEQYF. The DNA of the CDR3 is TGTGCCACCAGGGGGCCCCCTCTCTACGAGCAGTACTTC.

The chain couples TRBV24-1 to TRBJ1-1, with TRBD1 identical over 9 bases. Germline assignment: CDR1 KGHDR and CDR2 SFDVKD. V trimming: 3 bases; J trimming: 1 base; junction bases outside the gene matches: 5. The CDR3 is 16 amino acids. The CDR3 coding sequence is TGTGCCACCAGTGATCGTTGGACAGGGGAGAACACTGAAGCTTTCTTT. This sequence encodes CATSDRWTGENTEAFF.

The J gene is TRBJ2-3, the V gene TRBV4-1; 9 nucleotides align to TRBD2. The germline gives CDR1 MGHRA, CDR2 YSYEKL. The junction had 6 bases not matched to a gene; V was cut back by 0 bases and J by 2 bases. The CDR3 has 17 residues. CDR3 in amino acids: CASSQEGRGGNTDTQYF. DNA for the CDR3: TGCGCCAGCAGCCAAGAGGGGCGGGGGGGAAACACAGATACGCAGTATTTT.

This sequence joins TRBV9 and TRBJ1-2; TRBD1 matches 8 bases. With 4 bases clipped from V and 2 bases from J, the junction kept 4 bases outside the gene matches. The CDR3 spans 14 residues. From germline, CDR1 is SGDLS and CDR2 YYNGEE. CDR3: CASSLGQENYGYTF. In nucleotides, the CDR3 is TGTGCCAGCAGCTTGGGACAGGAGAACTATGGCTACACCTTC.

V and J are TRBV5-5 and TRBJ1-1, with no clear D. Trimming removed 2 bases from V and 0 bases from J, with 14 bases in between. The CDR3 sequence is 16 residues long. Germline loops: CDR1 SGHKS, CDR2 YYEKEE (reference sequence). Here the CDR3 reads CASSFAPGGMNTEAFF. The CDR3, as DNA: TGTGCCAGCAGCTTTGCCCCCGGAGGGATGAACACTGAAGCTTTCTTT.

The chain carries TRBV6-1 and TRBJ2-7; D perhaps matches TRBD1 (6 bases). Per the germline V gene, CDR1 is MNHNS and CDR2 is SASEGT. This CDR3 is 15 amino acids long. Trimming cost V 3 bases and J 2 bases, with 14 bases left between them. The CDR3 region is CASSEAYRAAYEQYF. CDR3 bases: TGTGCCAGCAGTGAGGCTTACAGGGCGGCCTACGAGCAGTACTTC.

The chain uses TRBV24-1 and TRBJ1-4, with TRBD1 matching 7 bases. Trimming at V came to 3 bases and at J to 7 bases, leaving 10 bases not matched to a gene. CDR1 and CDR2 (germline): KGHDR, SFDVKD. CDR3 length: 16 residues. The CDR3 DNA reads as TGTGCCACCAGTGATCCTGGGACAGTGGGAGGTGAAAAACTGTTTTTT. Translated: CATSDPGTVGGEKLFF.

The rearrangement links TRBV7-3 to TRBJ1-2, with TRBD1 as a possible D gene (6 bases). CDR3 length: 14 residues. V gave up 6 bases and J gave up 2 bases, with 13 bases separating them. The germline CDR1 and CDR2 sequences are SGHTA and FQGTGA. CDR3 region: CASSPRQANYGYTF. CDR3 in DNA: TGTGCCAGCAGTCCCAGACAGGCAAACTATGGCTACACCTTC.

The CDR3 loop is CASSPTATNEKLFF. CDR3 DNA: TGTGCCAGCAGCCCCACGGCAACTAATGAAAAACTGTTTTTT. The chain is built from TRBV11-2 and TRBJ1-4; D gene ambiguous. Per germline, CDR1 SGHAT and CDR2 FQNNGV. V was pared by 5 bases and J by 0 bases, with 7 bases between. The CDR3 is made up of 14 amino acids.

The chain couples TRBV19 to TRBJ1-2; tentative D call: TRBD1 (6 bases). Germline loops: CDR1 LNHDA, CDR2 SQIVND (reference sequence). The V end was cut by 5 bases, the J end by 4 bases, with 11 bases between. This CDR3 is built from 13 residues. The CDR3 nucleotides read TGTGCCAGTAGTCCGCCACAGGGCTATGGCTACACCTTC. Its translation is CASSPPQGYGYTF.

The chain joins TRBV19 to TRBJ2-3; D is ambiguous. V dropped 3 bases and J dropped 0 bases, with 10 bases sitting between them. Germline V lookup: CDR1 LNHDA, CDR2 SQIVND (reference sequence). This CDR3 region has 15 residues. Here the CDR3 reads CASSIFQSSTDTQYF. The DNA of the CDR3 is TGTGCCAGTAGTATTTTTCAATCCAGCACAGATACGCAGTATTTT. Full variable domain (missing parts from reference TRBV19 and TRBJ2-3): DGGITQSPKYLFRKEGQNVTLSCEQNLNHDAMYWYRQDPGQGLRLIYYSQIVNDFQKGDIAEGYSVSREKKESFPLTVTSAQKNPTAFYLCASSIFQSSTDTQYFGPGTRLTVL.

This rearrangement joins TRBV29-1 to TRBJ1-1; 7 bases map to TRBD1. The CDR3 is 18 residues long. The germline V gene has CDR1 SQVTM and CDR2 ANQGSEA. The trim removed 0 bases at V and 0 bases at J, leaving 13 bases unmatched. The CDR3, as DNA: TGCAGCGTTGAAGAGGAGAGGACAGGCCGGATCATGAACACTGAAGCTTTCTTT. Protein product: CSVEEERTGRIMNTEAFF.

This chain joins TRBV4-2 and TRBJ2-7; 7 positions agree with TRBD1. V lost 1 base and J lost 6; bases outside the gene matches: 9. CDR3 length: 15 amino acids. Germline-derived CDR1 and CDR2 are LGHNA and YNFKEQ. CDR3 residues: CASSQVGQRWIEQYF. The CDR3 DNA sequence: TGTGCCAGCAGCCAAGTGGGACAGCGGTGGATCGAGCAGTACTTC.

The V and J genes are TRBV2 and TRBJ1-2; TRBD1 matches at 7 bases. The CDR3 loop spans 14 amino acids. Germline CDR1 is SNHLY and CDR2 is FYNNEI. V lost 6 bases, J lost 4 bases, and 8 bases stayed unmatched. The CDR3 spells CASRGDSASYGYTF. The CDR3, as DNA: TGTGCCAGCAGAGGGGACAGTGCGTCCTATGGCTACACCTTC. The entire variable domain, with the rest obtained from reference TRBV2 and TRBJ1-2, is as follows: EPEVTQTPSHQVTQMGQEVILRCVPISNHLYFYWYRQILGQKVEFLVSFYNNEISEKSEIFDDQFSVERPDGSNFTLKIRSTKLEDSAMYFCASRGDSASYGYTFGSGTRLTVV.

CDR3 region: CASTIGGYEQYF. In DNA, the CDR3 is TGTGCCAGCACGATTGGGGGGTACGAGCAGTACTTC. The chain is built from TRBV2 and TRBJ2-7; tentative D call: TRBD2 (6 bases). CDR3 length equals 12 residues. Germline CDR1 SNHLY, CDR2 FYNNEI. V gave up 7 bases and J gave up 4 bases, with 11 bases separating them.

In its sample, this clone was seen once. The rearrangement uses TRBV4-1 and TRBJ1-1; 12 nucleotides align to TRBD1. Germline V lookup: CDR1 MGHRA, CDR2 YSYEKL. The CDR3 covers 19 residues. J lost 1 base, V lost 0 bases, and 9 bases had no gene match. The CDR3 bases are TGCGCCAGCAGCCAAGAGGAGGGACAGGGGGCTAGTCGGAACACTGAAGCTTTCTTT. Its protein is CASSQEEGQGASRNTEAFF.

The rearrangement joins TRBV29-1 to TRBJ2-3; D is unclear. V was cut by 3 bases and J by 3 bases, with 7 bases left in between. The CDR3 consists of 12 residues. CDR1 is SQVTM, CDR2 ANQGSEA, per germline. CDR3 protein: CSVDGLTDTQYF. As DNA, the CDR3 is TGCAGCGTTGACGGTTTGACAGATACGCAGTATTTT.